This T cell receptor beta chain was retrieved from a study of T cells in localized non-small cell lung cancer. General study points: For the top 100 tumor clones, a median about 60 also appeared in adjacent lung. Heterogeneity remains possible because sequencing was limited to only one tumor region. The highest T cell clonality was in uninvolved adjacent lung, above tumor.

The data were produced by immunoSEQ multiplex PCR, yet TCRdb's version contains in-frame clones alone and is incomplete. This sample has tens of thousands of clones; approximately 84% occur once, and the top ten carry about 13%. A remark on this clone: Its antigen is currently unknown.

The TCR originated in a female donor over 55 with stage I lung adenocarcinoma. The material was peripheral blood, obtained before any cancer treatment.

The CDR3 coding sequence is TGTGCCTGGAGTGGAAGGAATTCACCCCTCCACTTT. Its protein is CAWSGRNSPLHF. V usage is TRBV30 and J usage is TRBJ1-6; no definite D call. Germline values: CDR1 GTSNPN, CDR2 SVGIG (reference sequence). Trimming cost V 1 base and J 7 bases, with 5 bases left between them. The CDR3 loop spans 12 amino acids.